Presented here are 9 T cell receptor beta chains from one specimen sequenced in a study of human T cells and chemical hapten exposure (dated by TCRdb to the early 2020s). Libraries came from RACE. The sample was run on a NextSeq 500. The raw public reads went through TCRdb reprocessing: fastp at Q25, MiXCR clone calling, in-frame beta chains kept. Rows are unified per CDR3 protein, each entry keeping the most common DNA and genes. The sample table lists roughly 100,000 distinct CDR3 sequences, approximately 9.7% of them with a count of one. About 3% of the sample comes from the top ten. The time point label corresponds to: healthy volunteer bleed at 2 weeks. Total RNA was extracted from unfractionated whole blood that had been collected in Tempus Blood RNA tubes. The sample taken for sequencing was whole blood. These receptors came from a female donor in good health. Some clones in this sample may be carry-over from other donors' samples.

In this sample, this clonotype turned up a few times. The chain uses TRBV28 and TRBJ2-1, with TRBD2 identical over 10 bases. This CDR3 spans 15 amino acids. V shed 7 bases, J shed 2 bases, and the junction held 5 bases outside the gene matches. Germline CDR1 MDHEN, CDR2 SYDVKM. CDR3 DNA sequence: TGTGCCAGCACCCAAGCGGGAGGGCCCTACAATGAGCAGTTCTTC. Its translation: CASTQAGGPYNEQFF.

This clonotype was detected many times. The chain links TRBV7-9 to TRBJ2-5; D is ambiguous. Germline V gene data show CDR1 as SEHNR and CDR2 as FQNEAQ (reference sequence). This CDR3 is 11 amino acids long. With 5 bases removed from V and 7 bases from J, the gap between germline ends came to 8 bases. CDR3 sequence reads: CASSPSATQYF. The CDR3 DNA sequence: TGTGCCAGCAGCCCCTCGGCGACCCAGTACTTC.

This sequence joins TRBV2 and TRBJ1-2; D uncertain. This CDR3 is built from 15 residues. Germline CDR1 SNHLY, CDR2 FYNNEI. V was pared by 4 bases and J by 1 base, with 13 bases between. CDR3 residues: CASSVQSALNYGYTF. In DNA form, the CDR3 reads TGTGCCAGCAGTGTGCAGTCAGCCCTTAACTATGGCTACACCTTC.

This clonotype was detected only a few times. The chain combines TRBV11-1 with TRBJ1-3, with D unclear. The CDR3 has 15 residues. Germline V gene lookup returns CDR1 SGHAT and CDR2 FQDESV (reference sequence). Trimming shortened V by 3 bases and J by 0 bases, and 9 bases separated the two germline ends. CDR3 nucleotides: TGTGCCAGCAGCTTGAGCCGTCGCTCTGGAAACACCATATATTTT. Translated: CASSLSRRSGNTIYF.

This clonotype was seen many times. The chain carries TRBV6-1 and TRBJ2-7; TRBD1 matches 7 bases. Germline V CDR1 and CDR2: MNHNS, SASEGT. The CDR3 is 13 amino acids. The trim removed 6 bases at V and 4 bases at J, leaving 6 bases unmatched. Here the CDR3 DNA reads TGTGCCAGCAGGAAGACAGGGTTTTACGAGCAGTACTTC. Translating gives CASRKTGFYEQYF.

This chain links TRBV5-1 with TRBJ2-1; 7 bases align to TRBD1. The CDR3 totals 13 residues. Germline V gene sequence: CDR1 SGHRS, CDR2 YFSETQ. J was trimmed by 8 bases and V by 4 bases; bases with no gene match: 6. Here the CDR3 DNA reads TGCGCCAGCAGCAAGGACAGGTTCGATGAGCAGTTCTTC. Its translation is CASSKDRFDEQFF.

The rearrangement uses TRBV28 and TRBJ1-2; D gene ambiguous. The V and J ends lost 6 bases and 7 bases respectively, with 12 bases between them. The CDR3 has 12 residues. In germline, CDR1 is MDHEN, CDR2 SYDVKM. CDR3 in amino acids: CASSSSWSGYTF. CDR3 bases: TGTGCCAGCAGCTCCTCTTGGAGTGGCTACACCTTC.

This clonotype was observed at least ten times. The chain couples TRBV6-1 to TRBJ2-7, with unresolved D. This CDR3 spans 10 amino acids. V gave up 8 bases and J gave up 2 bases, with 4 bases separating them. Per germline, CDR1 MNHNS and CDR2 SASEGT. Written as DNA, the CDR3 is TGTGCCAGCGGACCCTACGAGCAGTACTTC. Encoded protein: CASGPYEQYF.

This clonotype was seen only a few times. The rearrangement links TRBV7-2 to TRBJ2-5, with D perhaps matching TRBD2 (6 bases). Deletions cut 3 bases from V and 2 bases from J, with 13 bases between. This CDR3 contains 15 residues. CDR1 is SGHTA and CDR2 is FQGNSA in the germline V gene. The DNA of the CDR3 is TGTGCCAGCAGCTTCGTAGGGGACTCTCAAGAGACCCAGTACTTC. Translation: CASSFVGDSQETQYF.